Following are 18 T cell receptor beta chains from one sample sequenced in a study of blood T cell repertoires in COVID-19 (dated by TCRdb to the early 2020s). Library preparation employed the immunoSEQ multiplex PCR assay. This immuneACCESS table, as held by TCRdb, lists in-frame sequences with V and J called but not all clones. Of the missing ones, under half trace to an unresolved V gene in checked studies; the others have no known cause. The sample table records about 320,000 clones; about 92% of these occur just once. The ten biggest clones cover around 2.7% of the sample. The material sequenced was PBMCs or T cells enriched from blood (not recorded which). These receptor sequences come from a man in his 60s who had recovered from COVID-19.

Only one count was recorded for this clone. The rearrangement links TRBV5-1 to TRBJ2-3; D is possibly TRBD2 (6 bases). There are 15 residues in the CDR3. The ends were cut back, 6 bases at V and 0 bases at J, with 14 bases in the middle. Germline CDR1 is SGHRS and CDR2 is YFSETQ. CDR3 DNA: TGCGCCAGCAATAGGAGGGGTACAAGCACAGATACGCAGTATTTT. It codes for CASNRRGTSTDTQYF. Complete variable domain (other parts from reference TRBV5-1 and TRBJ2-3): KAGVTQTPRYLIKTRGQQVTLSCSPISGHRSVSWYQQTPGQGLQFLFEYFSETQRNKGNFPGRFSGRQFSNSRSEMNVSTLELGDSALYLCASNRRGTSTDTQYFGPGTRLTVL.

V and J are TRBV6-5 and TRBJ2-7; no reliable D call. In germline, CDR1 is MNHEY, CDR2 SVGAGI. CDR3 length: 11 amino acids. The V gene lost 7 bases and the J gene lost 6 bases, with 10 bases spanning the gap. The CDR3 DNA reads as TGTGCCAGCACCAATGCGGCCGAGCAGTACTTC. Translated, it gives CASTNAAEQYF.

The rearrangement uses TRBV5-4 and TRBJ1-1; 9 bases agree with TRBD1. V shed 4 bases and J 4 bases; nucleotides not matched to a gene: 8. CDR3 length: 15 residues. Germline V gene lookup returns CDR1 SGHNT and CDR2 YYREEE (reference sequence). CDR3 bases: TGTGCCAGCAGCCCAGCGGACAGGGGAGGCACTGAAGCTTTCTTT. This translates into CASSPADRGGTEAFF.

The V call is TRBV6-5, the J call TRBJ1-6; TRBD1 aligns across 10 bases. The CDR3 is 16 amino acids. The V gene's germline CDR1 is MNHEY and CDR2 SVGAGI. Trimming cost V 1 base and J 9 bases; bases outside gene matches: 6. The CDR3 bases are TGTGCCAGCAGTTACTTAGGGACAGGGGAAGGTTCACCCCTCCACTTT. Protein: CASSYLGTGEGSPLHF.

The CDR3 DNA sequence: TGTGCCAGTAGTATCGCGGCAACTAATGAAAAACTGTTTTTT. Its translation: CASSIAATNEKLFF. This chain uses TRBV19 with TRBJ1-4, with D hard to call. Trimming shortened V by 3 bases and J by 0 bases, and 5 bases separated the two germline ends. The CDR3 runs 14 residues. CDR1 is LNHDA and CDR2 is SQIVND in the germline V gene (reference sequence).

The CDR3: CASRGATEAFF. CDR3 DNA sequence: TGTGCCAGCCGGGGGGCCACTGAAGCTTTCTTT. The chain has TRBV28 and TRBJ1-1; possible D gene TRBD1, 6 bases. The germline V gene has CDR1 MDHEN and CDR2 SYDVKM. V was pared by 8 bases and J by 4 bases, with 8 bases between. The CDR3 spans 11 residues.

This clone was counted only a few times. The genes are TRBV30 and TRBJ1-2; 7 nucleotides match TRBD1. Trimming took 4 bases from V and 8 from J; bases not matched to a gene: 4. CDR1 GTSNPN and CDR2 SVGIG come from the germline V gene (reference sequence). CDR3 size: 11 residues. The CDR3 bases are TGTGCCTGGAACAGGGGAGGCGGCTACACCTTC. It specifies CAWNRGGGYTF. The variable domain in full, with the rest retrieved from reference TRBV30 and TRBJ1-2, is SQTIHQWPATLVQPVGSPLSLECTVEGTSNPNLYWYRQAAGRGLQLLFYSVGIGQISSEVPQNLSASRPQDRQFILSSKKLLLSDSGFYLCAWNRGGGYTFGSGTRLTVV.

V and J are TRBV5-1 and TRBJ1-6, with TRBD1 matching over 7 bases. Trimming cost V 7 bases and J 5 bases; bases outside gene matches: 24. The CDR3 spans 20 residues. Looked up from germline, CDR1 is SGHRS and CDR2 is YFSETQ. The CDR3: CASPRTTRLTGTENNSPLHF. In DNA form, the CDR3 reads TGCGCCAGCCCACGGACTACACGGTTAACCGGGACAGAGAATAATTCACCCCTCCACTTT.

This clone came up once. The chain has TRBV5-5 and TRBJ1-1, with no clear D. The CDR3 covers 13 residues. Germline CDR1 SGHKS, CDR2 YYEKEE (reference sequence). Deletions cut 1 base from V and 1 base from J, with 5 bases between. The CDR3: CASSLYSNTEAFF. In DNA form, the CDR3 reads TGTGCCAGCAGCTTGTACTCGAACACTGAAGCTTTCTTT. The variable domain in full, with the rest retrieved from reference TRBV5-5 and TRBJ1-1, is DAGVTQSPTHLIKTRGQQVTLRCSPISGHKSVSWYQQVLGQGPQFIFQYYEKEERGRGNFPDRFSARQFPNYSSELNVNALLLGDSALYLCASSLYSNTEAFFGQGTRLTVV.

The chain combines TRBV27 with TRBJ2-1; TRBD2 matches 8 bases. V shed 6 bases and J 3 bases; nucleotides not matched to a gene: 10. The germline V gene encodes CDR1 MNHEY and CDR2 SMNVEV (reference sequence). CDR3 length: 16 residues. The CDR3 is CASSTLGGGIYNEQFF. The DNA of the CDR3 is TGTGCCAGCAGCACCTTAGGCGGGGGGATCTACAATGAGCAGTTCTTC.

The chain joins TRBV27 to TRBJ1-5, with TRBD1 matching 9 bases. Germline lookup yields CDR1 MNHEY and CDR2 SMNVEV (reference sequence). The V gene end was trimmed by 5 bases and the J gene end by 7 bases; junction bases not matched to a gene: 9. This CDR3 is built from 15 residues. CDR3 coding DNA: TGTGCCAGCAGTCTAACGGGACAGGGTAGCCAGCCCCAGCATTTT. Protein product: CASSLTGQGSQPQHF.

The J gene is TRBJ2-1, the V gene TRBV5-1; TRBD1 matches at 10 bases. CDR1 and CDR2 (germline): SGHRS, YFSETQ. V shed 2 bases and J 7 bases; nucleotides not matched to a gene: 3. CDR3 size: 14 residues. CDR3 nucleotides: TGCGCCAGCAGCTTCGGGACAGGGGTGAATGAGCAGTTCTTC. Its translation: CASSFGTGVNEQFF.

A word on this clone: This same CDR3 is encoded by further DNA sequences in the sample. The CDR3 region is CASSSGTGAYEQYF. CDR3 bases: TGTGCCAGCAGCTCCGGGACAGGGGCCTACGAGCAGTACTTC. The chain couples TRBV7-9 to TRBJ2-7; 10 bases are shared with TRBD1. With V trimmed by 4 bases and J by 2 bases, 2 bases remained unmatched. This CDR3 has 14 amino acids. CDR1 SEHNR and CDR2 FQNEAQ come from the germline V gene (reference sequence).

The J gene is TRBJ1-3, the V gene TRBV3-1 (or the pseudogene TRBV3-2); 11 bases match TRBD1. The CDR3 extends over 21 amino acids. Germline CDR1 reads LGHDT; CDR2 reads YNNKEL (reference sequence). V lost 4 bases and J lost 4; bases outside the gene matches: 21. CDR3 sequence: CASSLTAGTGGTVARGNTIYF. DNA of the CDR3: TGTGCCAGCAGCCTTACAGCAGGGACAGGGGGGACCGTAGCTCGGGGAAACACCATATATTTT.

This chain joins TRBV24-1 and TRBJ2-1; 10 positions match TRBD2. Trimming at V came to 4 bases and at J to 7 bases, leaving 6 bases not matched to a gene. CDR3 length equals 15 residues. The germline gives CDR1 KGHDR, CDR2 SFDVKD. CDR3: CATSDRSGGRNEQFF. The CDR3 coding sequence is TGTGCCACCAGTGACCGTAGCGGGGGGCGAAATGAGCAGTTCTTC.

The V gene is TRBV7-8, the J gene TRBJ2-1, with a possible D match to TRBD2 (5 bases). V was cut by 0 bases and J by 8 bases, with 11 bases left in between. Per the germline V gene, CDR1 is SGHVS and CDR2 is FQNEAQ. There are 14 residues in the CDR3. CDR3 nucleotides: TGTGCCAGCAGCTTAGCGGGAGTCCTCCATGAGCAGTTCTTC. Translating it yields CASSLAGVLHEQFF.

This chain connects TRBV19 to TRBJ1-2, with D tentatively TRBD1 (5 bases). Germline values: CDR1 LNHDA, CDR2 SQIVND (reference sequence). The CDR3 is 13 residues long. V was trimmed by 4 bases and J by 2 bases, leaving 8 bases between them. The CDR3 sequence is CASSKDKNYGYTF. The CDR3 DNA reads TGTGCCAGTAGTAAGGACAAGAACTATGGCTACACCTTC.

The V gene is TRBV6-5, the J gene TRBJ1-1, with 10 bases aligning to TRBD1. There are 14 residues in the CDR3. Per the germline V gene, CDR1 is MNHEY and CDR2 is SVGAGI. The V and J ends lost 9 bases and 5 bases, in that order; junction bases with no gene match: 9. The CDR3 loop reads CASSSDRGKTEAFF. The CDR3 DNA follows: TGTGCCAGTTCCTCGGACAGGGGGAAAACTGAAGCTTTCTTT.